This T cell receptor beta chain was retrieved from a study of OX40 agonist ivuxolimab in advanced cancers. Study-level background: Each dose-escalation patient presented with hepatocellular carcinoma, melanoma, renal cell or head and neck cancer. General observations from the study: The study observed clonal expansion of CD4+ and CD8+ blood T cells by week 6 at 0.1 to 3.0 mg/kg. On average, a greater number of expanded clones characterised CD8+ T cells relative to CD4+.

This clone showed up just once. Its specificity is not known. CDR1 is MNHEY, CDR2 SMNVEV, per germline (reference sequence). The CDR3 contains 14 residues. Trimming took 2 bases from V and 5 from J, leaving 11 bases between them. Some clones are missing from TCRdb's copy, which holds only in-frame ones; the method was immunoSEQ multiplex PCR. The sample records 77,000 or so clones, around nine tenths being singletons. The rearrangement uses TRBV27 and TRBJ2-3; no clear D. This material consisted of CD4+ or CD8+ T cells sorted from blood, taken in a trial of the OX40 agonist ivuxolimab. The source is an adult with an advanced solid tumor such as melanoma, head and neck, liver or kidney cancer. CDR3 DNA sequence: TGTGCCAGCAGTTTACTTCCGGACGGAGATACGCAGTATTTT. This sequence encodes CASSLLPDGDTQYF.